This T cell receptor (beta chain) was captured by sequencing in a study of blood T cell repertoires in COVID-19. Across the whole study: Sites in the United States, Italy and Spain provided acute and convalescent COVID-19 samples. Sources were T cells, B-cell-depleted T cells, or PBMCs; the material itself was cDNA or gDNA.

Germline CDR1 is LNHDA and CDR2 is SQIVND (reference sequence). This CDR3 is built from 14 residues. Trimming took 6 bases from V and 10 from J; bases not matched to a gene: 5. Authors' processing steps: By means of reference gene primer amplification, nucleated cell counts were estimated. Sequencing used immunoSEQ multiplex PCR; TCRdb keeps in-frame clones, though not all of them. Clonal size and the V and J genes are those of that table, whereas D and trimming came from the DNA. The sample carries around 230,000 clones, approximately 89% recorded once. All enrollees were roughly 18 to 95 years old and from 24 US areas.

The sequencing input was PBMCs or T cells enriched from blood (not recorded which). The TCR originated in a woman aged 25-40 years with acute COVID-19. This chain uses TRBV19 with TRBJ1-6; 11 positions match TRBD1. The CDR3 coding sequence is TGTGCCAGTAGCCCGGGACAGGGGGAATCACCCCTCCACTTT. It codes for CASSPGQGESPLHF. Based on the CDR3 plus reference TRBV19 and TRBJ1-6, the full variable domain is DGGITQSPKYLFRKEGQNVTLSCEQNLNHDAMYWYRQDPGQGLRLIYYSQIVNDFQKGDIAEGYSVSREKKESFPLTVTSAQKNPTAFYLCASSPGQGESPLHFGNGTRLTVT.